The present TCR beta chain was sequenced within a study of blood T cell repertoires in COVID-19. In the study overall: The United States, Italy and Spain provided the acute and convalescent COVID-19 samples.

Those enrolled, adults aged 18 to 89 years, came from under 25 US areas. On this clone itself: The junction does not match germline at one end; this may be a read error.

Sequencing used immunoSEQ multiplex PCR; TCRdb keeps in-frame clones, though not all of them. The sample has some 260,000 clones, around 84% seen once. Germline loops: CDR1 MDHEN, CDR2 SYDVKM. This CDR3 has 16 residues. The chain is built from TRBV28 and TRBJ1-1, with a weak D call TRBD1 (5 bases). Sequencing input: PBMCs or T cells enriched from blood (not recorded which). The clonotype comes from a man aged 25-40 years with acute COVID-19. This CDR3 reads CASSLLIGTKTTGAFF. The CDR3, as DNA: TGTGCCAGCAGTTTATTAATAGGGACTAAGACGACTGGAGCTTTCTTT. The whole variable domain, remainder taken from reference TRBV28 and TRBJ1-1, is DVKVTQSSRYLVKRTGEKVFLECVQDMDHENMFWYRQDPGLGLRLIYFSYDVKMKEKGDIPEGYSVSREKKERFSLILESASTNQTSMYLCASSLLIGTKTTGAFFGQGTRLTVV.